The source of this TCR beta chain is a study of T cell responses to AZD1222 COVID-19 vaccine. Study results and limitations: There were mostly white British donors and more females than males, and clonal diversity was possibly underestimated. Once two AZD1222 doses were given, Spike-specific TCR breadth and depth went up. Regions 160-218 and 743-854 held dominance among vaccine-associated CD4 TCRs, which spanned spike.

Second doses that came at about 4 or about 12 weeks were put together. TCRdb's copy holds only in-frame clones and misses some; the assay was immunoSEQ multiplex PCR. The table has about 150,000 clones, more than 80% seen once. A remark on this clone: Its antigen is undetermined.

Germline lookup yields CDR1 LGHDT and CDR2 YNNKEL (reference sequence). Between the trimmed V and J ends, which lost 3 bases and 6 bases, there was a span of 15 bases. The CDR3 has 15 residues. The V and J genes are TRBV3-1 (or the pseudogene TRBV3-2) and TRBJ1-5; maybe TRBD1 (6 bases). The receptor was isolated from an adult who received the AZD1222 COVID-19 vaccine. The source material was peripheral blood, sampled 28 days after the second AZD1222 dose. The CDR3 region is CASSHRGGLAQPQHF. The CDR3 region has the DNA TGTGCCAGCAGCCACAGGGGAGGTTTGGCTCAGCCCCAGCATTTT.